This T cell receptor beta chain was sequenced in a study of T-cell reconstitution after alpha-beta-depleted transplantation in children. Study-level results: Day-60 TCRbeta diversity that was high in some patients was derived from surviving recipient T cells and thymic progenitors.

The CDR3 extends over 16 amino acids. V gave up 3 bases and J gave up 10 bases; unmatched junction bases: 9. From germline, CDR1 is SGHKS and CDR2 YYEKEE (reference sequence). Note on this clonotype: Its antigen is undetermined.

The library targeted TCRbeta and was prepared with unique molecular identifiers. From the PCR reads, TCRdb called clonotypes with MiXCR, one entry per CDR3 protein. The sample has around 490,000 distinct CDR3 sequences; 11% are singletons. J is TRBJ2-1 and V is TRBV5-5; 14 nucleotides agree with TRBD2. The material sequenced was PBMCs, mostly from graft donor cells, taken 180 days after TCRalphabeta/CD19-depleted stem cell transplant. The TCR sequence derives from a female patient aged 2-10 years who had a stem cell transplant for aplastic anemia, so the T cells may come from the graft donor. In nucleotides, the CDR3 is TGTGCCAGCAGCTGGGAAATGACTAGCGGGGGGGCAGAGCAGTTCTTC. It codes for CASSWEMTSGGAEQFF.